The 17 T cell receptor beta chains reported below all come from one sample, sequenced in a study of blood T cell repertoires in COVID-19 (dated by TCRdb to 2019 to 2021). The method behind the library was the immunoSEQ multiplex PCR assay. Entries here come from immuneACCESS through TCRdb and include only in-frame sequences with V and J called. Some clones fail to appear in such tables; in the studies checked, an unresolved V gene covers under half of the shortfall, and the cause of the remainder is unknown. The table for this sample lists under 300,000 clones; around four fifths of them were counted only once. Together, the top ten hold 4.6% of the sample. The specimen was peripheral blood. The receptors derive from a man aged 55 to 70 who had recovered from COVID-19.

The V call is TRBV19, the J call TRBJ2-7, with TRBD2 matching over 8 bases. Germline loops: CDR1 LNHDA, CDR2 SQIVND (reference sequence). The trim removed 3 bases at V and 2 bases at J, leaving 6 bases unmatched. The CDR3 is 15 amino acids. The CDR3 DNA sequence: TGTGCCAGTAGTATTGAGACTAGCGAGACCTACGAGCAGTACTTC. Residues: CASSIETSETYEQYF.

The table lists this clone with a count of one. V is TRBV9 and J is TRBJ2-6; D is ambiguous. V was pared by 2 bases and J by 0 bases, with 9 bases between. CDR1 and CDR2 (germline): SGDLS, YYNGEE. CDR3 length: 16 residues. Written as DNA, the CDR3 is TGTGCCAGCAGCGTTGACATGAACTCTGGGGCCAACGTCCTGACTTTC. The encoded protein is CASSVDMNSGANVLTF.

The chain uses TRBV5-1 and TRBJ1-6; 8 nucleotides align to TRBD1. This CDR3 has 18 residues. V gave up 1 base and J gave up 0 bases; unmatched junction bases: 6. Germline CDR1 reads SGHRS; CDR2 reads YFSETQ. The chain's CDR3 is CASSLSTGGNSYNSPLHF. CDR3 DNA: TGCGCCAGCAGCTTGAGTACAGGGGGTAACTCCTATAATTCACCCCTCCACTTT.

The chain joins TRBV9 to TRBJ1-4; maybe TRBD1 (5 bases). With 4 bases removed from V and 0 bases from J, the gap between germline ends came to 16 bases. Per the germline V gene, CDR1 is SGDLS and CDR2 is YYNGEE. CDR3 size: 17 residues. CDR3 sequence reads: CASSPTGRGATNEKLFF. In DNA, the CDR3 is TGTGCCAGCAGCCCGACGGGGCGCGGGGCAACTAATGAAAAACTGTTTTTT.

This clone was seen more than once but under ten times. The rearrangement links TRBV5-1 to TRBJ2-2; TRBD1 is a possible D gene (6 bases). Germline CDR1 reads SGHRS; CDR2 reads YFSETQ. V was shortened by 5 bases and J by 0 bases, with 11 bases between the two germline ends. CDR3 length: 15 amino acids. This CDR3 is CASSWDTTNTGELFF. The CDR3, as DNA: TGCGCCAGCAGTTGGGACACTACGAACACCGGGGAGCTGTTTTTT.

The gene calls are TRBV6-5 and TRBJ2-7; 10 bases align to TRBD1. Germline lookup yields CDR1 MNHEY and CDR2 SVGAGI. The CDR3 extends over 14 amino acids. V was clipped by 5 bases and J by 9 bases; unmatched bases: 10. DNA for the CDR3: TGTGCCAGCAGTCCAGAGGGGGACAGGGGCTGGCAGTACTTC. Translated: CASSPEGDRGWQYF.

This chain uses TRBV3-1 (or the pseudogene TRBV3-2) with TRBJ1-5; tentative D call: TRBD1 (6 bases). The V gene's germline CDR1 is LGHDT and CDR2 YNNKEL (reference sequence). This CDR3 is built from 14 residues. Trimming left V 3 bases short and J 4 bases short, with 10 bases between. CDR3 nucleotides: TGTGCCAGCAGCCAGGGGGCGCTTAATCAGCCCCAGCATTTT. It translates to CASSQGALNQPQHF.

The genes are TRBV2 and TRBJ1-4; tentative D call: TRBD1 (5 bases). Germline V CDR1 and CDR2: SNHLY, FYNNEI. The V end lost 8 bases, the J end lost 3 bases, and 13 bases lay between the germline ends. This CDR3 is built from 14 residues. CDR3 DNA sequence: TGTGCCAGCCGTCCCGGGACTTCTAATGAAAAACTGTTTTTT. Its protein is CASRPGTSNEKLFF.

The V call is TRBV19, the J call TRBJ1-5; D is unclear. Germline loops: CDR1 LNHDA, CDR2 SQIVND (reference sequence). CDR3 size: 13 residues. The V and J ends lost 3 bases and 2 bases respectively, with 5 bases between them. The CDR3 DNA reads as TGTGCCAGTAGTATCCCTGGCAATCAGCCCCAGCATTTT. Translated: CASSIPGNQPQHF.

The V and J genes are TRBV3-1 (or the pseudogene TRBV3-2) and TRBJ1-2; TRBD1 aligns across 9 bases. Germline CDR1 LGHDT, CDR2 YNNKEL (reference sequence). The CDR3 sequence is 18 residues long. V lost 1 base, J lost 4 bases, and 13 bases stayed unmatched. CDR3 bases: TGTGCCAGCAGCCAAGGTGACAGGGGGGTTATAATTCCCTATGGCTACACCTTC. Translated: CASSQGDRGVIIPYGYTF.

Comments on this clone: The junction departs from the called germline gene at one end, perhaps through a read error. This chain joins TRBV5-4 and TRBJ2-5; 9 positions agree with TRBD2. Germline loops: CDR1 SGHNT, CDR2 YYREEE (reference sequence). CDR3 size: 14 residues. The DNA of the CDR3 is TGTGCCAGCGGCTTTCGCGCGGGAGGGGAGACCCAGTACTTC. The encoded protein is CASGFRAGGETQYF.

The rearrangement joins TRBV5-6 to TRBJ2-7; possibly TRBD2 for D (6 bases). Between the trimmed V and J ends, which lost 4 bases and 11 bases, there was a span of 13 bases. The CDR3 sequence is 11 residues long. CDR1 SGHDT and CDR2 YYEEEE come from the germline V gene. The CDR3 nucleotides are TGTGCCAGCAGCGCCGGGAGTAAAAAGTACTTC. This gives the protein CASSAGSKKYF.

The V and J genes are TRBV6-5 and TRBJ1-4; no reliable D call. The V gene lost 6 bases and the J gene lost 8 bases, with 16 bases spanning the gap. This CDR3 is 14 amino acids long. The V gene's germline CDR1 is MNHEY and CDR2 SVGAGI. CDR3 in DNA: TGTGCCAGCAGCGAGCACGGCGGGCGGGAAAAACTGTTTTTT. This sequence encodes CASSEHGGREKLFF.

The chain is built from TRBV6-5 and TRBJ1-5; 8 bases map to TRBD1. Germline V CDR1 and CDR2: MNHEY, SVGAGI. The junction had 4 bases not matched to a gene; V was cut back by 9 bases and J by 0 bases. This CDR3 is 14 amino acids long. CDR3 coding DNA: TGTGCCAGTGGGGACAGGTATAGCAATCAGCCCCAGCATTTT. Translated, it gives CASGDRYSNQPQHF.

The CDR3 DNA reads TGTGCCTGGAGTGTCGGGGGGGCCCTCGATGAGCAGTTCTTC. This translates into CAWSVGGALDEQFF. The chain uses TRBV30 and TRBJ2-1, with TRBD2 matching 8 bases. The J segment lost 8 bases and the V segment lost 0 bases, leaving 6 bases of the junction unmatched. CDR3 size: 14 residues. Germline V CDR1 and CDR2: GTSNPN, SVGIG (reference sequence).

The chain uses TRBV4-2 and TRBJ1-2; D is unresolved. The CDR3 runs to 13 residues. Germline V gene sequence: CDR1 LGHNA, CDR2 YNFKEQ. V was pared by 0 bases and J by 8 bases, with 10 bases between. CDR3 nucleotides: TGTGCCAGCAGCCAAGAGGGCAGCATCGGCTACACCTTC. It codes for CASSQEGSIGYTF.

On this clone: Within the sample, other DNA sequences also encode this same CDR3. This chain connects TRBV29-1 to TRBJ2-7; no definite D call. Germline V lookup: CDR1 SQVTM, CDR2 ANQGSEA. V dropped 4 bases and J dropped 2 bases, with 9 bases sitting between them. This CDR3 region has 12 residues. DNA of the CDR3: TGCAGCGTTGTAGCCCCTCCCTACGAGCAGTACTTC. It yields the protein CSVVAPPYEQYF.